Here is one TCR beta chain with its context. What it recognizes is unknown. Universal primer sites and UMIs were introduced during 5'RACE template-switching synthesis of TCR cDNA. From the 5' RACE reads, TCRdb called clonotypes with MiXCR, one entry per CDR3 protein. The sample shows some 290,000 distinct CDR3 sequences, about 11% of them seen only once. These data come from a study of T cells after yellow fever vaccination. The V and J ends lost 0 bases and 7 bases respectively, with 9 bases between them. The germline V gene encodes CDR1 MNHEY and CDR2 SVGEGT. The CDR3 runs 13 residues. Study-level points and caveats: Once the booster was given, most primary-vaccination clones reappeared, at around 95% for CD4 and roughly 85% for CD8.

The TCR was taken from a young man who received the YFV17D yellow fever vaccine. The material was CD4+ T cells sorted from PBMCs, obtained 45 days after the yellow fever booster vaccination. V gene TRBV6-2 or TRBV6-3 combines with J gene TRBJ1-2; D uncertain. CDR3 nucleotides: TGTGCCAGCAGTTACTCGCGGGAAAGTGGCTACACCTTC. It yields the protein CASSYSRESGYTF.